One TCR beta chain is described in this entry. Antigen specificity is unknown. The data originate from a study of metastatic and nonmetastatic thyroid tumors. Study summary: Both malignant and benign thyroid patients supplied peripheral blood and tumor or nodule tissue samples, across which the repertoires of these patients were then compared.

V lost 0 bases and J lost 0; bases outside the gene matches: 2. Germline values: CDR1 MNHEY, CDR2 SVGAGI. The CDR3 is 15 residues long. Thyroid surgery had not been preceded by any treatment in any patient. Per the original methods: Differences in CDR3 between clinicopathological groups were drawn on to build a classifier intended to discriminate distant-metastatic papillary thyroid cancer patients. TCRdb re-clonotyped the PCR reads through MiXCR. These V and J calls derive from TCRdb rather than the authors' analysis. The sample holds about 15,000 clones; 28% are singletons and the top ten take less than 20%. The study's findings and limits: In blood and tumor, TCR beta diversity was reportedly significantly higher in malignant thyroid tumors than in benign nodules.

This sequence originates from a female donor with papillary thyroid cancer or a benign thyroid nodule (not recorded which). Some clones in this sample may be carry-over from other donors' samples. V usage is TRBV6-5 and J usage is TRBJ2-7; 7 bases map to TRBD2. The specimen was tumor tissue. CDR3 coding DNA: TGTGCCAGCAGTTACTCGGGAGGGAGCTCCTACGAGCAGTACTTC. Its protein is CASSYSGGSSYEQYF.